One TCR beta chain is described in this entry. This specimen comes from a study of CD8 T cells in Susac syndrome. The germline gives CDR1 MNHEY, CDR2 SVGEGT. The CDR3 is 17 amino acids. V dropped 2 bases and J dropped 4 bases, with 19 bases sitting between them. When the RNA was reverse transcribed, random hexamers were used with an input of about 0.45 to 1 ug. TCRdb analysed the immunoSEQ multiplex PCR reads with MiXCR anew, one entry per CDR3 protein. The data show 100,000 to 150,000 distinct CDR3 sequences, 80% to 85% seen once. The V call is TRBV6-2 or TRBV6-3, the J call TRBJ2-3, with D unclear. The sequencing sample was made of CD8+ T cells from PBMCs. The sequence came from a human donor with multiple sclerosis. The CDR3 spells CASSYLHRTGVSDTQYF. As DNA, the CDR3 is TGTGCCAGCAGTTACCTCCATAGGACCGGCGTCTCAGATACGCAGTATTTT.